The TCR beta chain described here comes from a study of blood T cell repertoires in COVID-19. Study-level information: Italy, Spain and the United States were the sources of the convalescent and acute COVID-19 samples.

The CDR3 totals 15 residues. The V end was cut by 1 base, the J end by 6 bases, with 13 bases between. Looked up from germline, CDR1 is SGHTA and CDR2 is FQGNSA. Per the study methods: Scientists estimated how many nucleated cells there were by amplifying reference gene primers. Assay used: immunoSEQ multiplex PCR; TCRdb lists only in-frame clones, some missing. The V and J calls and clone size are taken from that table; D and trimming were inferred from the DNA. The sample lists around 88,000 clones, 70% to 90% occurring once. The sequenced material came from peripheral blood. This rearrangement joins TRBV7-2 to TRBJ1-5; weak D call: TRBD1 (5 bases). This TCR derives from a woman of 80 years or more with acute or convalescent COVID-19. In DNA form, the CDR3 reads TGTGCCAGCAGCTTAGAGCCGGGCAGGGTTCAGCCCCAGCATTTT. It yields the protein CASSLEPGRVQPQHF.